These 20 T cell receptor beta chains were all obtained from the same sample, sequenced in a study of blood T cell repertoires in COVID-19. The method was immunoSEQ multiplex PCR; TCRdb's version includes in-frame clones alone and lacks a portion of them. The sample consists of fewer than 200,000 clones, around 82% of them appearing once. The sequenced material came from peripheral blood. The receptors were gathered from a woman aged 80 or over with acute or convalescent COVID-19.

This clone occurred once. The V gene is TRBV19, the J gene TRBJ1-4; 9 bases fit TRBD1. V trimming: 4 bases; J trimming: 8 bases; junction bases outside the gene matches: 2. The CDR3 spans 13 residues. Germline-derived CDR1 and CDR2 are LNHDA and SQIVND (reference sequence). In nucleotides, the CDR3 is TGTGCCAGTAGTAGGGACAGGGAAGAAAAACTGTTTTTT. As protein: CASSRDREEKLFF. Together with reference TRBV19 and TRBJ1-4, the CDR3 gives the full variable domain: DGGITQSPKYLFRKEGQNVTLSCEQNLNHDAMYWYRQDPGQGLRLIYYSQIVNDFQKGDIAEGYSVSREKKESFPLTVTSAQKNPTAFYLCASSRDREEKLFFGSGTQLSVL.

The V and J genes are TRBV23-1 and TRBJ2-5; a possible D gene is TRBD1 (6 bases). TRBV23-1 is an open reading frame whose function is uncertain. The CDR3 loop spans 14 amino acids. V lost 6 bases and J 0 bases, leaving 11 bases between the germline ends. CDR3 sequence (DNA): TGCGCCAGCAGGGACAGACTAAACCAAGAGACCCAGTACTTC. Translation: CASRDRLNQETQYF.

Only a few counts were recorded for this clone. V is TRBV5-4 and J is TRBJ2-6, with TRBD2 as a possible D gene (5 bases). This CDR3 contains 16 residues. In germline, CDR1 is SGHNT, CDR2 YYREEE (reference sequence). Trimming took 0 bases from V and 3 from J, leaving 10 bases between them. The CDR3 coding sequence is TGTGCCAGCAGCTTGGGAGGCGCGGGTGGGGCCAACGTCCTGACTTTC. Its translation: CASSLGGAGGANVLTF.

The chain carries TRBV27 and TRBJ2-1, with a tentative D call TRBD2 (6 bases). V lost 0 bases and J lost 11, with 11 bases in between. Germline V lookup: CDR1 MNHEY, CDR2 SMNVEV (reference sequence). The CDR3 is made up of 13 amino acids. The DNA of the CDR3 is TGTGCCAGCAGTTTATCGGGACTCCCAAAGCAGTTCTTC. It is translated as CASSLSGLPKQFF.

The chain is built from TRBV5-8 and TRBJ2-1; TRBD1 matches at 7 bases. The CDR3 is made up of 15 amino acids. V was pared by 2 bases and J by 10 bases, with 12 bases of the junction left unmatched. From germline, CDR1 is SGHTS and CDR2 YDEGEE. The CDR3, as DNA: TGTGCCAGCAGCTTACAGGGGTCCTCTTGGCGGGAGCAGTTCTTC. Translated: CASSLQGSSWREQFF.

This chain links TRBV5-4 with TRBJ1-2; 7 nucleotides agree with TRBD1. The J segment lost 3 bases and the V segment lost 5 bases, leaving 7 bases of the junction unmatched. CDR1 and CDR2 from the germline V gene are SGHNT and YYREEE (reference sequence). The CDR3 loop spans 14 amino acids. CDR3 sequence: CASSPGDRDYGYTF. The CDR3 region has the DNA TGTGCCAGCAGTCCAGGTGACAGGGACTATGGCTACACCTTC. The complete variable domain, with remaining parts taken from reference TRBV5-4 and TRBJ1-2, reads ETGVTQSPTHLIKTRGQQVTLRCSSQSGHNTVSWYQQALGQGPQFIFQYYREEENGRGNFPPRFSGLQFPNYSSELNVNALELDDSALYLCASSPGDRDYGYTFGSGTRLTVV.

The CDR3 reads CATQDKHF. CDR3 sequence (DNA): TGTGCCACCCAGGACAAACATTTT. The rearrangement links TRBV21-1 to TRBJ1-5; the DNA was not compared with TRBD1, the D call given in the table. TRBV21-1 is marked as a pseudogene. The CDR3 runs to 8 residues.

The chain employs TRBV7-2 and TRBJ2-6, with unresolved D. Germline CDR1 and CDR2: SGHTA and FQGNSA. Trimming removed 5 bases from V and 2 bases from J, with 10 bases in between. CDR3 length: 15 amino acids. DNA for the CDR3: TGTGCCAGCAGCCCAAGGAGACCTGGGGCCAACGTCCTGACTTTC. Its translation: CASSPRRPGANVLTF. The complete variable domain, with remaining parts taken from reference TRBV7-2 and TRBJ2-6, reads GAGVSQSPSNKVTEKGKDVELRCDPISGHTALYWYRQSLGQGLEFLIYFQGNSAPDKSGLPSDRFSAERTGGSVSTLTIQRTQQEDSAVYLCASSPRRPGANVLTFGAGSRLTVL.

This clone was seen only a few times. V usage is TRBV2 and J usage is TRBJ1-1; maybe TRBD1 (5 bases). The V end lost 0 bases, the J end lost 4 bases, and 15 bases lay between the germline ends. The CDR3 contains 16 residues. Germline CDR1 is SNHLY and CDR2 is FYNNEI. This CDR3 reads CASSEALGGTGTEAFF. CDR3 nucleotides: TGTGCCAGCAGTGAAGCGTTGGGGGGAACAGGCACTGAAGCTTTCTTT.

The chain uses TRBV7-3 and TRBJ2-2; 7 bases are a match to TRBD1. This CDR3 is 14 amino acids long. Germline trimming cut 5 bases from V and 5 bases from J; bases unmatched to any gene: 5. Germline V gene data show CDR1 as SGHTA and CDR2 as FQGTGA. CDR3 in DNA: TGTGCCAGCAGCCCGACAGGGCAGACCGGGGAGCTGTTTTTT. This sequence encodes CASSPTGQTGELFF.

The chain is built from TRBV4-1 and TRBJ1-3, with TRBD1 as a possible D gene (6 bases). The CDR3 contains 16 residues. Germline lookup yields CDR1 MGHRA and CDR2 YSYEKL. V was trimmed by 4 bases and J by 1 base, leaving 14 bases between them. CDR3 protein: CASSPQKTGSGNTIYF. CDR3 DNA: TGCGCCAGCAGCCCTCAAAAGACAGGTTCTGGAAACACCATATATTTT.

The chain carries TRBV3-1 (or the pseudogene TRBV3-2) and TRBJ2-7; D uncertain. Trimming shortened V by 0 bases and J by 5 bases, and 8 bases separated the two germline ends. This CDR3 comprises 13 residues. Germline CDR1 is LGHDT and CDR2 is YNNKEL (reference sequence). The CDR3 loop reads CASSQDSFHEQYF. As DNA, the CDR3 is TGTGCCAGCAGCCAAGATTCGTTCCACGAGCAGTACTTC.

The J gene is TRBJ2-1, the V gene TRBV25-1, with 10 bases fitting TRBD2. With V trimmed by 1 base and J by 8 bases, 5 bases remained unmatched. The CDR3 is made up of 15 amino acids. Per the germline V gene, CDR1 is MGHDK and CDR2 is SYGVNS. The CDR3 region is CASSEFQLAGDEQFF. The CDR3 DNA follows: TGTGCCAGCAGTGAATTCCAGCTAGCGGGGGATGAGCAGTTCTTC.

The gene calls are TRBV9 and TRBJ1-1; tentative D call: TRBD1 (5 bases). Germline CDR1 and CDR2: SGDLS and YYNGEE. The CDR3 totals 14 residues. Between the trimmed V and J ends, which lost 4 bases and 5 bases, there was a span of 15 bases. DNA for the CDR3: TGTGCCAGCAGCTTCCAGGGAGGGGAGACTGAAGCTTTCTTT. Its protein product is CASSFQGGETEAFF.

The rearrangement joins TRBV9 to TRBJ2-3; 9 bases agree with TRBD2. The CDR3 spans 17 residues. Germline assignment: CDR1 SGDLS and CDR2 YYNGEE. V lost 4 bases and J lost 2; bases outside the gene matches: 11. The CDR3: CASSRLGSGGHTDTQYF. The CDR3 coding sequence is TGTGCCAGCAGCCGATTAGGGAGCGGGGGGCACACAGATACGCAGTATTTT.

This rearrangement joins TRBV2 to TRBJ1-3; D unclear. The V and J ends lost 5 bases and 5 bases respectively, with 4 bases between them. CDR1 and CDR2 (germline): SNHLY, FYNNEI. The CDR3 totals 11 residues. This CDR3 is CASSPRNTIYF. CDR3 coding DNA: TGTGCCAGCAGTCCAAGAAACACCATATATTTT.

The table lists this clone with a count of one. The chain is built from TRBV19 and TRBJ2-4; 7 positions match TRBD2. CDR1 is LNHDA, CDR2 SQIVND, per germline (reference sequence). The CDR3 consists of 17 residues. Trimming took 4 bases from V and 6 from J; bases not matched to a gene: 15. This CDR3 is CASSTRRETTGGNIQYF. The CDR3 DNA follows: TGTGCCAGTAGTACCCGGAGGGAAACTACGGGGGGAAACATTCAGTACTTC.

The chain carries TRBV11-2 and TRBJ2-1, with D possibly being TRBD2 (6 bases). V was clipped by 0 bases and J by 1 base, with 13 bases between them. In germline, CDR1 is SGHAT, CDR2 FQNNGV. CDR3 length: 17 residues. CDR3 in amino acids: CASSLDLGGPSYNEQFF. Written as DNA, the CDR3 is TGTGCCAGCAGCTTAGATTTAGGAGGGCCTTCCTACAATGAGCAGTTCTTC.

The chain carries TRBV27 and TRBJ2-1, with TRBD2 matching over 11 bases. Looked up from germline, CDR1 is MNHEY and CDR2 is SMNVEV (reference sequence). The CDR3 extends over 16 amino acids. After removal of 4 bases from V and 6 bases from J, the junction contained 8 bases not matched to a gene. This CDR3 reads CASSSLLAGVVNEQFF. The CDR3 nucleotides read TGTGCCAGCAGTTCCTTACTAGCGGGAGTGGTCAATGAGCAGTTCTTC.

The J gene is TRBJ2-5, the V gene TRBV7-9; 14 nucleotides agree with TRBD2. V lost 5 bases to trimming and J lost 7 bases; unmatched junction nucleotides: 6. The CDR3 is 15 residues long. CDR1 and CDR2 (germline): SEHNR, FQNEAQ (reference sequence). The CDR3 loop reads CASSAGLAGVGTQYF. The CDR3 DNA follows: TGTGCCAGCAGCGCGGGACTAGCGGGAGTGGGGACCCAGTACTTC.